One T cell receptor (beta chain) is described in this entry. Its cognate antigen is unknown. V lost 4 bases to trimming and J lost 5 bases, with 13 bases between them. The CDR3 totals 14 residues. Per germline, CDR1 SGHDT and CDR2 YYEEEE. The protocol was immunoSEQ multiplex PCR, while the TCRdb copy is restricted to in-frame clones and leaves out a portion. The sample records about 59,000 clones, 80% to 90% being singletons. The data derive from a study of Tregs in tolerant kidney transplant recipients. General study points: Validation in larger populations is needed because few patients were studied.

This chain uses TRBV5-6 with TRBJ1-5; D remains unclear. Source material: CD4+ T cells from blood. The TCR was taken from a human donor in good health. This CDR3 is CASSAGRRDQPQHF. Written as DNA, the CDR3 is TGTGCCAGCAGCGCCGGACGACGCGATCAGCCCCAGCATTTT.